Below are 24 T cell receptor beta chains sequenced from a single sample in a study of T cell changes during pregnancy in multiple sclerosis. Only in-frame clones appear in the TCRdb table, and some are missing; sequencing was by immunoSEQ multiplex PCR. The sample carries about 40,000 clones, 80% to 90% recorded once. Sequences were derived from CD4+ T cells from peripheral blood mononuclear cells, sampled before pregnancy. The receptors originated from a female donor with multiple sclerosis, enrolled in a pregnancy study.

The V call is TRBV11-2, the J call TRBJ2-4; D unresolved. Trimming stripped 1 base from V and 5 bases from J, with 6 bases between. Per the germline V gene, CDR1 is SGHAT and CDR2 is FQNNGV. The CDR3 runs 13 residues. CDR3 bases: TGTGCCAGCAGCTTAGGCAGGCAAAACATTCAGTACTTC. This codes for CASSLGRQNIQYF.

The J gene is TRBJ2-7, the V gene TRBV11-2; D might be TRBD1 (6 bases). Germline V gives CDR1 SGHAT, CDR2 FQNNGV. Trimming shortened V by 5 bases and J by 5 bases, and 13 bases separated the two germline ends. This CDR3 has 13 amino acids. This CDR3 reads CASSQNRDNEQYF. The CDR3 DNA reads as TGTGCCAGCAGCCAAAACCGGGACAACGAGCAGTACTTC.

The chain links TRBV6-5 to TRBJ2-4; 7 bases line up with TRBD1. The length of the CDR3 is 14 residues. J lost 4 bases, V lost 6 bases, and 6 bases had no gene match. CDR1 is MNHEY, CDR2 SVGAGI, per germline. CDR3 in DNA: TGTGCCAGCAGAAGCCAGACAGGGAAAAACATTCAGTACTTC. Its protein product is CASRSQTGKNIQYF.

The J gene is TRBJ2-3, the V gene TRBV10-2; tentative D call: TRBD1 (5 bases). The germline V and J ends were trimmed by 5 bases and 1 base, with 10 bases remaining between them. CDR1 WSHSY and CDR2 SAAADI come from the germline V gene. The CDR3 loop spans 14 amino acids. The CDR3 reads CASSLQGRTDTQYF. In DNA form, the CDR3 reads TGCGCCAGCAGTCTCCAGGGCCGCACAGATACGCAGTATTTT.

DNA of the CDR3: TGTGCCAGCAGTGAGGGTTGGAGGGAATACGAGCAGTACTTC. Protein product: CASSEGWREYEQYF. V usage is TRBV6-1 and J usage is TRBJ2-7; tentatively, D is TRBD2 (6 bases). Germline values: CDR1 MNHNS, CDR2 SASEGT. The CDR3 contains 14 residues. V gave up 3 bases and J gave up 4 bases, with 13 bases separating them.

The sample holds one count of this clone. The J gene is TRBJ2-5, the V gene TRBV18; a possible D gene is TRBD1 (8 bases). This CDR3 comprises 16 residues. The V gene lost 4 bases and the J gene lost 5 bases, with 20 bases spanning the gap. The germline V gene encodes CDR1 KGHSH and CDR2 LQKENI. The CDR3 region has the DNA TGTGCCAGCTCACGCTCCCTAGGACAGGGAGGGGAGACCCAGTACTTC. It codes for CASSRSLGQGGETQYF.

The chain recombines TRBV6-1 with TRBJ2-3; TRBD2 agrees at 11 bases. This CDR3 contains 15 residues. Unmatched junction bases numbered 8, after V lost 7 bases and J lost 5 bases. From germline, CDR1 is MNHNS and CDR2 SASEGT. The CDR3 bases are TGTGCCAGCATCCGAAAACTAGCGGGGGTAGATACGCAGTATTTT. It encodes CASIRKLAGVDTQYF.

The V and J genes are TRBV5-6 and TRBJ2-3; possible D gene TRBD2, 6 bases. V was trimmed by 4 bases and J by 5 bases, leaving 17 bases between them. The length of the CDR3 is 15 residues. Germline lookup yields CDR1 SGHDT and CDR2 YYEEEE. For the CDR3, the DNA is TGTGCCAGCAGCCCCGCTCAAGGAGCGGGAGATACGCAGTATTTT. Translation gives CASSPAQGAGDTQYF.

The chain joins TRBV6-5 to TRBJ1-4, with D maybe TRBD1 (6 bases). Germline V lookup: CDR1 MNHEY, CDR2 SVGAGI. The CDR3 covers 15 residues. The V and J ends lost 4 bases and 3 bases respectively, with 12 bases between them. The CDR3 DNA sequence: TGTGCCAGCAGTTCAGGACAGACTGCTAATGAAAAACTGTTTTTT. Protein product: CASSSGQTANEKLFF.

The chain couples TRBV7-2 to TRBJ2-6; D unclear. Germline lookup yields CDR1 SGHTA and CDR2 FQGNSA. The CDR3 length is 19 residues. V lost 1 base and J lost 1, with 17 bases in between. CDR3 in DNA: TGTGCCAGCAGCTTAGTGAGGTCAGCCCATTCATCTGGGGCCAACGTCCTGACTTTC. Amino acid sequence: CASSLVRSAHSSGANVLTF. Looking up the rest from reference TRBV7-2 and TRBJ2-6 gives the full variable domain: GAGVSQSPSNKVTEKGKDVELRCDPISGHTALYWYRQSLGQGLEFLIYFQGNSAPDKSGLPSDRFSAERTGGSVSTLTIQRTQQEDSAVYLCASSLVRSAHSSGANVLTFGAGSRLTVL.

The chain couples TRBV29-1 to TRBJ1-1; no reliable D call. Germline V gene lookup returns CDR1 SQVTM and CDR2 ANQGSEA. Trimming cost V 4 bases and J 2 bases, with 11 bases left between them. This CDR3 comprises 13 residues. The CDR3 nucleotides read TGCAGCGTTGTGAGGGTTAGAAACACTGAAGCTTTCTTT. This gives the protein CSVVRVRNTEAFF.

The V and J genes are TRBV7-8 and TRBJ1-1, with D perhaps matching TRBD1 (6 bases). The germline V gene has CDR1 SGHVS and CDR2 FQNEAQ. The CDR3 covers 15 residues. V was trimmed by 5 bases and J by 3 bases, leaving 16 bases between them. The CDR3 DNA reads as TGTGCCAGCAGCCACCGGGACACACGATACACTGAAGCTTTCTTT. Amino acid sequence: CASSHRDTRYTEAFF.

The chain employs TRBV9 and TRBJ1-3; TRBD1 might be the D (6 bases). V dropped 1 base and J dropped 4 bases, with 12 bases sitting between them. The CDR3 is 15 residues long. Germline V gene data show CDR1 as SGDLS and CDR2 as YYNGEE. In DNA form, the CDR3 reads TGTGCCAGCAGCGTACAGGGGTCGAACGGAAACACCATATATTTT. This codes for CASSVQGSNGNTIYF.

This chain uses TRBV18 with TRBJ2-3; D call uncertain. Trimming took off 1 base at V and 2 bases at J, with 7 bases between the two ends. Germline V gene data show CDR1 as KGHSH and CDR2 as LQKENI. The CDR3 has 14 amino acids. The CDR3, as DNA: TGTGCCAGCTCACCACAGCGAACCACAGATACGCAGTATTTT. Residues: CASSPQRTTDTQYF. Together with reference TRBV18 and TRBJ2-3, the CDR3 gives the full variable domain: NAGVMQNPRHLVRRRGQEARLRCSPMKGHSHVYWYRQLPEEGLKFMVYLQKENIIDESGMPKERFSAEFPKEGPSILRIQQVVRGDSAAYFCASSPQRTTDTQYFGPGTRLTVL.

This clone has just one count. V and J are TRBV27 and TRBJ2-2, with 8 positions matching TRBD2. The CDR3 spans 14 residues. CDR1 and CDR2 from the germline V gene are MNHEY and SMNVEV (reference sequence). The V and J ends lost 5 bases and 7 bases, in that order; junction bases with no gene match: 6. CDR3 region: CASSRGGGGGELFF. The CDR3 nucleotides are TGTGCCAGCAGTCGGGGGGGCGGTGGCGGGGAGCTGTTTTTT.

The CDR3 loop is CASSPTAGPYGYTF. For the CDR3, the DNA is TGCGCCAGCAGCCCAACCGCGGGACCCTATGGCTACACCTTC. The chain is built from TRBV5-1 and TRBJ1-2; TRBD1 is a possible D gene (5 bases). V lost 4 bases and J lost 4, with 14 bases in between. Germline CDR1 and CDR2: SGHRS and YFSETQ. The CDR3 length is 14 residues.

This clone was observed a few times. The chain links TRBV27 to TRBJ1-1; no reliable D call. Trimming stripped 6 bases from V and 5 bases from J, with 16 bases between. Germline V gene lookup returns CDR1 MNHEY and CDR2 SMNVEV (reference sequence). The CDR3 loop spans 14 amino acids. CDR3 sequence reads: CASSFAHSETEAFF. CDR3 nucleotide sequence: TGTGCCAGCAGCTTCGCCCACAGTGAGACTGAAGCTTTCTTT.

The chain combines TRBV10-1 with TRBJ1-2, with D unclear. CDR1 and CDR2 from the germline V gene are WNHNN and SYGVQD (reference sequence). The V end lost 6 bases, the J end lost 2 bases, and 7 bases lay between the germline ends. CDR3 length: 12 amino acids. The CDR3: CASSPGNYGYTF. DNA for the CDR3: TGCGCCAGCAGCCCAGGAAACTATGGCTACACCTTC.

The rearrangement uses TRBV7-9 and TRBJ1-1, with D possibly matching TRBD1 (5 bases). Trimming shortened V by 4 bases and J by 8 bases, and 17 bases separated the two germline ends. The germline V gene encodes CDR1 SEHNR and CDR2 FQNEAQ (reference sequence). There are 14 residues in the CDR3. This CDR3 reads CASSSGEGVVEAFF. The DNA for the CDR3 is TGTGCCAGCAGCTCGGGGGAAGGGGTAGTCGAAGCTTTCTTT.

The chain joins TRBV18 to TRBJ1-1; D uncertain. The CDR3 is 15 amino acids. The germline CDR1 and CDR2 sequences are KGHSH and LQKENI. The germline V and J ends were trimmed by 5 bases and 1 base, with 14 bases remaining between them. CDR3 sequence (DNA): TGTGCCAGCTCAACGGCCCAGGCCTCGAACACTGAAGCTTTCTTT. It encodes CASSTAQASNTEAFF.

CDR3 nucleotides: TGTGCCAGCAGCGTAGGGGGGCTGGGAAACACCATATATTTT. This gives the protein CASSVGGLGNTIYF. The rearrangement joins TRBV9 to TRBJ1-3; maybe TRBD1 (6 bases). This CDR3 has 14 amino acids. The germline V and J ends were trimmed by 0 bases and 4 bases, with 8 bases remaining between them. Germline CDR1 SGDLS, CDR2 YYNGEE.

The chain recombines TRBV10-2 with TRBJ1-1, with D perhaps TRBD1 (5 bases). This CDR3 spans 15 amino acids. Germline assignment: CDR1 WSHSY and CDR2 SAAADI. Trimming stripped 6 bases from V and 0 bases from J, with 14 bases between. In nucleotides, the CDR3 is TGCGCCAGCAGGGATTGGGGCAGGTTGAACACTGAAGCTTTCTTT. This translates into CASRDWGRLNTEAFF.

The chain joins TRBV18 to TRBJ1-2, with unresolved D. The CDR3 spans 15 residues. In germline, CDR1 is KGHSH, CDR2 LQKENI. Deletions cut 2 bases from V and 3 bases from J, with 13 bases between. The CDR3 DNA sequence: TGTGCCAGCTCACCAGAGCCTGCGGATTACTATGGCTACACCTTC. Translation gives CASSPEPADYYGYTF. Filled out from reference TRBV18 and TRBJ1-2, the complete variable domain reads NAGVMQNPRHLVRRRGQEARLRCSPMKGHSHVYWYRQLPEEGLKFMVYLQKENIIDESGMPKERFSAEFPKEGPSILRIQQVVRGDSAAYFCASSPEPADYYGYTFGSGTRLTVV.

The genes are TRBV5-4 and TRBJ2-1; 9 nucleotides agree with TRBD1. J was trimmed by 2 bases and V by 0 bases; bases with no gene match: 6. The CDR3 is 17 residues long. The germline gives CDR1 SGHNT, CDR2 YYREEE (reference sequence). The CDR3 bases are TGTGCCAGCAGCTTGGCTCGCGGACAGGGGCCCTACAATGAGCAGTTCTTC. Translation: CASSLARGQGPYNEQFF.